This T cell receptor beta chain was recovered during a study of T cells in Graves' hyperthyroidism and ophthalmopathy. CDR3 size: 13 residues. Trimming stripped 3 bases from V and 4 bases from J, with 9 bases between. From germline, CDR1 is MNHEY and CDR2 SMNVEV (reference sequence). Aged 18 to 65, the patients had hyperthyroidism that was newly diagnosed and had lasted under 2 months. Exclusion of a patient resulted from uncontrolled infection, other autoimmune disease, pregnancy or lactation. Amplification of TCR beta CDR3 regions was performed using RNA transcripts as template. Using the HTBI primer set, a first-round RT-PCR was run on the TCR CDR3. Using its own MiXCR run on the multiplex PCR reads, TCRdb lists one record per CDR3 protein. The sample carries approximately 700,000 distinct CDR3 sequences, about 17% recorded once.

The receptor comes from a man between 18 and 29 years old with Graves' hyperthyroidism. The rearrangement joins TRBV27 to TRBJ1-2, with D hard to call. Sequencing input: blood. As DNA, the CDR3 is TGTGCCAGCAGTTTTTCAGCGATCTATGGCTACACCTTC. Translated, it gives CASSFSAIYGYTF.